The text below deals with one T cell receptor beta chain. Its antigen specificity is not known. The sample holds no much larger clone one base away, and base qualities are not on file. Deletion took 2 bases off V and 2 bases off J, with a span of 10 bases between the germline ends. CDR1 and CDR2, looked up from the germline V gene, are MGHDK and SYGVNS. The CDR3 spans 14 residues, from the cysteine through the phenylalanine. The kept DNA is CDR3 alone, 42 bases in frame from the first base. This specimen comes from a study of lymphopenia after photon versus proton radiotherapy (dated by TCRdb to between 2017 and 2020). Background on the whole study: Photon and proton radiation therapy were compared by the study for their immunological effects in patients with gastrointestinal tumors who developed high-grade lymphopenia. The study was designed to characterize how the impact on the immune system differs between the two radiation modalities. The cohort comprised approximately 21 patients with gastrointestinal tumors who received either photon or proton therapy and then developed lymphopenia.

Broader findings and caveats from the paper: Once the lymphocyte count had reached its nadir, the repertoires of photon-treated patients showed oligoclonal expansion, particularly of CD8+ Temra cells, and this expansion drove the decline in diversity. Among patients across the cohort who died, overall survival time showed an inverse correlation with a larger post-nadir drop in TCR diversity. Proton-treated patients stayed relatively stable during treatment, while photon-treated patients lost naive T cells and TCR diversity and gained effector/memory populations. The survival association was examined only in patients who died, and the authors described better survival with proton therapy as a possibility, not as a demonstrated result.

Library preparation employed the immunoSEQ multiplex PCR assay. T cell repertoires were profiled by deep sequencing of rearranged TCR beta loci, alongside multiparametric flow cytometry. Sourced from immuneACCESS, this table was stored by TCRdb with only in-frame sequences that have V and J called. A share of the clones is absent; for the studies checked, an unresolved V gene accounts for under half, and the remainder has no known explanation. This sample has about 39,000 clones in its table, and roughly nine tenths of those were observed once. The ten biggest clones cover about 16% of the sample. The V gene is TRBV25-1 and the J gene is TRBJ2-7, with no confidently assigned D gene. Material: peripheral blood, obtained from a patient treated with photon-based radiotherapy. The receptor was isolated from a man between 60 and 70 years old with cholangiocarcinoma. The CDR3 amino acid sequence is: CASSEEPETYEQYF. The bases are TGTGCCAGCAGTGAAGAACCAGAGACCTACGAGCAGTACTTC.